A single sample is the source of the 3 T cell receptor beta chains below, sequenced in a study of radiation and T cells in renal cell carcinoma (TCRdb year 2020). Library generation was performed with the immunoSEQ multiplex PCR assay. TCRdb stores this immuneACCESS table with in-frame sequences only. Part of the clones is absent; in the studies checked, under half of the shortfall reflects unresolved V genes, and no reason is known for the rest. This sample holds about 170,000 clones; about 88% were observed only once. Around 11% of the sample lies in the top ten. Per the publication, the time point label means: blood 4 weeks post-SBRT, at nephrectomy. The label giving this sample's treatment or condition can be read as: 15 Gy SBRT to primary tumor, nephrectomy 4 weeks later. Sequenced material: blood, taken from a patient whose treatment included radiotherapy and nephrectomy. Every receptor here comes from a woman between 45 and 65 years old with renal cell carcinoma.

The chain joins TRBV9 to TRBJ1-4; D unresolved. Between the trimmed V and J ends, which lost 2 bases and 0 bases, there was a span of 8 bases. The CDR3 is 15 residues long. Germline V gene data show CDR1 as SGDLS and CDR2 as YYNGEE. CDR3 coding DNA: TGTGCCAGCAGCGTCCGGGAGGCAACTAATGAAAAACTGTTTTTT. Encoded protein: CASSVREATNEKLFF.

This sequence joins TRBV5-4 and TRBJ1-2, with D hard to call. The germline CDR1 and CDR2 sequences are SGHNT and YYREEE (reference sequence). CDR3 length: 15 residues. V lost 1 base to trimming and J lost 5 bases, with 15 bases between them. In DNA form, the CDR3 reads TGTGCCAGCAGCTTGTTCGGCGGAGGCCTTTATGGCTACACCTTC. Translating gives CASSLFGGGLYGYTF.

This clone was seen only once. This chain joins TRBV18 and TRBJ1-4, with D perhaps TRBD1 (5 bases). V was pared by 2 bases and J by 6 bases, with 13 bases between. This CDR3 has 15 residues. Germline CDR1 is KGHSH and CDR2 is LQKENI. Here the CDR3 DNA reads TGTGCCAGCTCACCAGGGGCAGGGACGGATGAAAAACTGTTTTTT. It specifies CASSPGAGTDEKLFF.